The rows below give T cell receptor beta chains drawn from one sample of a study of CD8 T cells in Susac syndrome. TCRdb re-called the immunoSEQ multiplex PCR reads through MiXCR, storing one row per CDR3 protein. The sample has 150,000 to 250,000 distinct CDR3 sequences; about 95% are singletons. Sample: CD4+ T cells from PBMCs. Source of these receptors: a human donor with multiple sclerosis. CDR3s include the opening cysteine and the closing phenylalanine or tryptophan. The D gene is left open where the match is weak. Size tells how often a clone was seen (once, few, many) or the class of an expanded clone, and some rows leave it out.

cdr3_nt: TGTGCCAGCAGCGGTGAGGGGGCCGGGGAGCTGTTTTTT; cdr3_aa: CASSGEGAGELFF; clone_size: -; j_call: TRBJ2-2; d_call: -; v_call: TRBV11-3
cdr3_nt: TGTGCCAGCAGCCGCAGTAAAGAGACCCAGTACTTC; cdr3_aa: CASSRSKETQYF; clone_size: -; j_call: TRBJ2-5; d_call: -; v_call: TRBV14
cdr3_nt: TGTGCCAGCAGCGCTATAGGATTCAGCTATGGCTACACCTTC; cdr3_aa: CASSAIGFSYGYTF; clone_size: once; j_call: TRBJ1-2; d_call: -; v_call: TRBV9
cdr3_nt: TGTGCCAGCAGTCCGCGGCTAGGGGAGACCCAGTACTTC; cdr3_aa: CASSPRLGETQYF; clone_size: -; j_call: TRBJ2-5; d_call: -; v_call: TRBV27
cdr3_nt: TGTGCCAGCAGTGGGCATAGCAATCAGCCCCAGCATTTT; cdr3_aa: CASSGHSNQPQHF; clone_size: -; j_call: TRBJ1-5; d_call: -; v_call: TRBV2
cdr3_nt: TGTGCCAGTAGGCGTCGGGGGCAAGATACGCAGTATTTT; cdr3_aa: CASRRRGQDTQYF; clone_size: -; j_call: TRBJ2-3; d_call: -; v_call: TRBV19
cdr3_nt: TGTGCCAGCAGCCAAAGCGGGGATGGCTACACCTTC; cdr3_aa: CASSQSGDGYTF; clone_size: -; j_call: TRBJ1-2; d_call: -; v_call: TRBV14
cdr3_nt: TGTGCCAGCAGCTTTGGGGAAGGGAATGGCTACACCTTC; cdr3_aa: CASSFGEGNGYTF; clone_size: -; j_call: TRBJ1-2; d_call: -; v_call: TRBV9
cdr3_nt: TGCAGTGCTACGGACAGTCAAGAGGCCTACGAGCAGTACTTC; cdr3_aa: CSATDSQEAYEQYF; clone_size: -; j_call: TRBJ2-7; d_call: -; v_call: TRBV20-1
cdr3_nt: TGTGCCAGCAGCCCCTCCGGGACCTCTAATCAGCCCCAGCATTTT; cdr3_aa: CASSPSGTSNQPQHF; clone_size: -; j_call: TRBJ1-5; d_call: -; v_call: TRBV3-1